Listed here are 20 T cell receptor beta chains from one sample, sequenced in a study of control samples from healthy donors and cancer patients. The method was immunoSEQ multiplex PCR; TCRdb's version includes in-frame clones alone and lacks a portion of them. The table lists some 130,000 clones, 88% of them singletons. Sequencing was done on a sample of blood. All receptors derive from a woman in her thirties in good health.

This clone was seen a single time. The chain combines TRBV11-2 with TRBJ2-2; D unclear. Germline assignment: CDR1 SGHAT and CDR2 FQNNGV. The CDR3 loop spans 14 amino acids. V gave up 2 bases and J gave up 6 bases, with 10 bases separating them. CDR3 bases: TGTGCCAGCAGCTTATACGTAGTATCCGGGGAGCTGTTTTTT. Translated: CASSLYVVSGELFF.

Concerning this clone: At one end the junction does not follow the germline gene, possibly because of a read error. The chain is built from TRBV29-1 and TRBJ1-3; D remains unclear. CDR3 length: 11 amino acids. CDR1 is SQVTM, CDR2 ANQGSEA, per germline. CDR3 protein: CSVEEGSTIYF. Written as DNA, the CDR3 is TGCAGCGTTGAAGAGGGAAGCACCATATATTTT.

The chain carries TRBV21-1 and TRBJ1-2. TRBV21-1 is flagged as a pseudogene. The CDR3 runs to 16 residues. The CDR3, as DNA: TGTGCCAGCAGCAAAGGAGGGCAGGGATTACCCTATGGCTACACCTTC. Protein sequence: CASSKGGQGLPYGYTF.

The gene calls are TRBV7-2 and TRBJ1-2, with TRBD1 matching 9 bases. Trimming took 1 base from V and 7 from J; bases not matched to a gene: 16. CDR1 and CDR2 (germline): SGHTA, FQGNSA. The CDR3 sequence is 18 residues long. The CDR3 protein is CASSLVVVTGGLLSGYTF. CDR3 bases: TGTGCCAGCAGCTTAGTAGTAGTAACAGGGGGCCTCTTGAGTGGCTACACCTTC. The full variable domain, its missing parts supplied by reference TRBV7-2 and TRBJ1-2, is GAGVSQSPSNKVTEKGKDVELRCDPISGHTALYWYRQSLGQGLEFLIYFQGNSAPDKSGLPSDRFSAERTGGSVSTLTIQRTQQEDSAVYLCASSLVVVTGGLLSGYTFGSGTRLTVV.

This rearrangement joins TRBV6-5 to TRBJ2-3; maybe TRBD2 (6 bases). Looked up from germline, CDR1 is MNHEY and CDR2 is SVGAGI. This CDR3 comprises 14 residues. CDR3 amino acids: CATYRWGGTDTQYF. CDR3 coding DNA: TGTGCGACGTACAGGTGGGGAGGAACAGATACGCAGTATTTT.

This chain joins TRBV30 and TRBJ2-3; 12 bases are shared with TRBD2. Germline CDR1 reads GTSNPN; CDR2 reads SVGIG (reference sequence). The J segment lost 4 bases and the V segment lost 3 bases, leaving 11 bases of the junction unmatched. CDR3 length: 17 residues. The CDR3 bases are TGTGCCTGGAGGACCCGGACTAGCGGGAACCCCCCAGATACGCAGTATTTT. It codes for CAWRTRTSGNPPDTQYF. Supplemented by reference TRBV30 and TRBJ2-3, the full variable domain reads SQTIHQWPATLVQPVGSPLSLECTVEGTSNPNLYWYRQAAGRGLQLLFYSVGIGQISSEVPQNLSASRPQDRQFILSSKKLLLSDSGFYLCAWRTRTSGNPPDTQYFGPGTRLTVL.

In DNA form, the CDR3 reads TGTGCCAGCAGAGATTTTGGACAGGGGGACTTCTATGGCTACACCTTC. This gives the protein CASRDFGQGDFYGYTF. This chain uses TRBV2 with TRBJ1-2; the match to TRBD1 covers 10 bases. The ends lost 6 bases at V and 4 bases at J; junction bases unmatched: 11. Germline CDR1 and CDR2: SNHLY and FYNNEI. CDR3 length: 16 residues. Full variable domain (missing parts from reference TRBV2 and TRBJ1-2): EPEVTQTPSHQVTQMGQEVILRCVPISNHLYFYWYRQILGQKVEFLVSFYNNEISEKSEIFDDQFSVERPDGSNFTLKIRSTKLEDSAMYFCASRDFGQGDFYGYTFGSGTRLTVV.

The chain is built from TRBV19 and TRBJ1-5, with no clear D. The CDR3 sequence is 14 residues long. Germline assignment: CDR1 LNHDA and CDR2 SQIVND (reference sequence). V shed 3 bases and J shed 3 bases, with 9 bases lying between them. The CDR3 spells CASSILQNNQPQHF. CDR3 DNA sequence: TGTGCCAGTAGTATCTTACAGAACAATCAGCCCCAGCATTTT.

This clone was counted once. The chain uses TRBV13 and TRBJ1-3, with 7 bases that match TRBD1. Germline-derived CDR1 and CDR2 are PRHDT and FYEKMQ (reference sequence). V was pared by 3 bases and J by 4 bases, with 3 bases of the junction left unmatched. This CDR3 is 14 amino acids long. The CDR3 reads CASSFQGGGNTIYF. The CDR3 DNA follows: TGTGCCAGCAGCTTCCAGGGGGGGGGAAACACCATATATTTT.

CDR3 sequence: CASSAVSYGYTF. CDR3 nucleotide sequence: TGTGCCAGCAGCGCCGTTAGCTATGGCTACACCTTC. J is TRBJ1-2 and V is TRBV9, with unresolved D. Germline loops: CDR1 SGDLS, CDR2 YYNGEE. V was pared by 3 bases and J by 4 bases, with 7 bases between. CDR3 size: 12 residues.

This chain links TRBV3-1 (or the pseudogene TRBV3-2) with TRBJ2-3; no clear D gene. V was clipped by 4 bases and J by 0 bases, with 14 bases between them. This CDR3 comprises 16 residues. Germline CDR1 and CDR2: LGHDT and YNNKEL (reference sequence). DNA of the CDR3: TGTGCCAGCAGCCCGCAAGTTCTAACTAGCACAGATACGCAGTATTTT. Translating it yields CASSPQVLTSTDTQYF.

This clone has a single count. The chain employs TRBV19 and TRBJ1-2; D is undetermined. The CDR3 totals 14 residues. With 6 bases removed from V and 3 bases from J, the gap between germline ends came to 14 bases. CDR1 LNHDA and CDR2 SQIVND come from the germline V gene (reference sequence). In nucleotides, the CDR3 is TGTGCCAGTAGCGCGAGGGTCGGGTACTATGGCTACACCTTC. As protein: CASSARVGYYGYTF. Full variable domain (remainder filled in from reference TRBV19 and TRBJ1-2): DGGITQSPKYLFRKEGQNVTLSCEQNLNHDAMYWYRQDPGQGLRLIYYSQIVNDFQKGDIAEGYSVSREKKESFPLTVTSAQKNPTAFYLCASSARVGYYGYTFGSGTRLTVV.

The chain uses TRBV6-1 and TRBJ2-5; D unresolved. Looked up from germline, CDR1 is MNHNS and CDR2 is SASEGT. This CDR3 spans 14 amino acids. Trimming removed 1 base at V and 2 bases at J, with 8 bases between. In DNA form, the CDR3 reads TGTGCCAGCAGTGAAGACCCCGGACAAGAGACCCAGTACTTC. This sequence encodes CASSEDPGQETQYF.

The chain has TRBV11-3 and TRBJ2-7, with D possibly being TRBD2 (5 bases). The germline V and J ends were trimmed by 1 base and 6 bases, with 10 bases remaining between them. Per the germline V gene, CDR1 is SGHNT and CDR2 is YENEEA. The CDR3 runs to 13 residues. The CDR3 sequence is CASSLGGLGEQYF. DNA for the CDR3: TGTGCCAGCAGCTTAGGAGGGCTTGGCGAGCAGTACTTC.

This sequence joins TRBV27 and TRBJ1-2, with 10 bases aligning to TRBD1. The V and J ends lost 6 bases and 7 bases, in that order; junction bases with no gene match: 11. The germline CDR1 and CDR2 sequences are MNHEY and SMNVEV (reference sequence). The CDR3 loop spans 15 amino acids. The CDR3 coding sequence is TGTGCCAGCAGCCCGGGACAGGGGTTTCGGGTTGGCTACACCTTC. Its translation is CASSPGQGFRVGYTF.

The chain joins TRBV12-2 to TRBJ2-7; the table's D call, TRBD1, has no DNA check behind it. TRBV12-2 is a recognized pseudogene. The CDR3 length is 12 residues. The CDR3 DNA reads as TGTGCAAGTCGACAGGGGGCTTACGAGCAGTACTTC. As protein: CASRQGAYEQYF.

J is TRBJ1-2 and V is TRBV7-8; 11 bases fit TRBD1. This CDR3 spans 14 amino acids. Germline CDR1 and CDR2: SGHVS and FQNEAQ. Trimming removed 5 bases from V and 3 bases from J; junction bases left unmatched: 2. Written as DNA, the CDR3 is TGTGCCAGCAGCCGGACAGGGGGCGACTATGGCTACACCTTC. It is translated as CASSRTGGDYGYTF.

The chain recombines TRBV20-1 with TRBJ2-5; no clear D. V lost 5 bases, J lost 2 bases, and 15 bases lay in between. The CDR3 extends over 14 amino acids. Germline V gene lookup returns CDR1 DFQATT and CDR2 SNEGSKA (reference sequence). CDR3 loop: CSARAPGPQETQYF. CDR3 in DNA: TGCAGTGCTCGTGCTCCGGGCCCTCAAGAGACCCAGTACTTC.

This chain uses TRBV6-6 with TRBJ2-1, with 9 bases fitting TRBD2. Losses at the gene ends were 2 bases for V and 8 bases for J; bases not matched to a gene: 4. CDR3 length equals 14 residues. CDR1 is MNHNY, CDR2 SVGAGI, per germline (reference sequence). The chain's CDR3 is CASSYATSGYEQFF. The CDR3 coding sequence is TGTGCCAGCAGTTACGCGACTAGCGGCTATGAGCAGTTCTTC.

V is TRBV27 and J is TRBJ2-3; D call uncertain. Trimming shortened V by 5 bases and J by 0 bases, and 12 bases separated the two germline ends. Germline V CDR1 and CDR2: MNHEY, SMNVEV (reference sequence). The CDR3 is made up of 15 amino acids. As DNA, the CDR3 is TGTGCCAGCAGTCACGGTCCCTTTAGCACAGATACGCAGTATTTT. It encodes CASSHGPFSTDTQYF.